This is a list of T cell receptor beta chains from one sample in a study of cytomegalovirus exposure and HLA in healthy donors. TCRdb keeps only in-frame clones here, not all; method: immunoSEQ multiplex PCR. The repertoire holds some 90,000 clones, with roughly 77% as singletons. Sequenced sample: PBMCs. These TCRs come from a man aged 40-49 years in good health and CMV-seronegative. CDR3s include the opening cysteine and the closing phenylalanine or tryptophan. D genes are given only for firm matches. Rows may omit the clone size; those that give it use once, few, many or a size class.

NA,TRBV4-2,TRBJ1-4,TRBD1,TGTGCCAGCAGCCAAAGGGACAGGGTTGCAACTAATGAAAAACTGTTTTTT,CASSQRDRVATNEKLFF
NA,TRBV2,TRBJ1-4,NA,TGTGCCAGCTGTTACAGAACAACTAATGAAAAACTGTTTTTT,CASCYRTTNEKLFF
NA,TRBV28,TRBJ2-7,NA,TGTGCCAGCGGGCTCCGAAGCCCCTACGAGCAGTACTTC,CASGLRSPYEQYF
NA,TRBV2,TRBJ2-7,NA,TGTGCCAGCAGTGAATGGCCGAGGCAGAACTACGAGCAGTACTTC,CASSEWPRQNYEQYF
NA,TRBV7-8,TRBJ2-2,NA,TGTGCCAGCAGCTTAGCGCGTTGGCGGTCCGCCGGGGGGCTGTTTTTT,CASSLARWRSAGGLFF
NA,TRBV9,TRBJ2-3,NA,TGTGCCAGCAGCGTAACTAGACTCCCCACAGATACGCAGTATTTT,CASSVTRLPTDTQYF
few,TRBV6-1,TRBJ1-1,NA,TGTGCCAGCAGCTTGTTTAGCGAAGCTTTCTTT,CASSLFSEAFF
NA,TRBV5-1,TRBJ2-7,NA,TGCGCCAGCAGCCTGAGGGGGTACGAGCAGTACTTC,CASSLRGYEQYF
NA,TRBV5-4,TRBJ1-1,NA,TGTGCCAGCACCAAGGACAGTTATAACACTGAAGCTTTCTTT,CASTKDSYNTEAFF
NA,TRBV5-1,TRBJ2-3,NA,TGCGCCAGCAGCTTGGCAGGCTTCCCAGATACGCAGTATTTT,CASSLAGFPDTQYF
NA,TRBV19,TRBJ1-2,TRBD1,TGTGCCAGTAGCCGAGACAGGGGGCTTGACTATGGCTACACCTTC,CASSRDRGLDYGYTF
NA,TRBV7-8,TRBJ1-2,TRBD1,TGCGCCAGCAGCTTAGGGACAGGGGGTAGGACTAACTATGGCTACACCTTC,CASSLGTGGRTNYGYTF
NA,TRBV9,TRBJ2-3,TRBD2,TGTGCCAGCAACGTTCGGGGGGGCAAAACAGATACGCAGTATTTT,CASNVRGGKTDTQYF
NA,TRBV7-6,TRBJ2-5,TRBD1,TGTGCCAGCAGCCGGCAGCGTTTCGGACAGGTCGTTGGAGGCGAGACCCAGTACTTC,CASSRQRFGQVVGGETQYF
few,TRBV7-6,TRBJ2-7,TRBD1,TGTGCCAGCAGTTCCGGGACAGGGGACTTACTACCCTCCTACGAGCAGTACTTC,CASSSGTGDLLPSYEQYF
NA,TRBV5-4,TRBJ2-1,TRBD2,TGTGCCAGCAGCCCCAGCGGGGGGTACCTCAATGAGCAGTTCTTC,CASSPSGGYLNEQFF
once,TRBV19,TRBJ2-1,TRBD2,TGTGCCAGTGGGGCTAGCGGGGGCCTCTACAATGAGCAGTTCTTC,CASGASGGLYNEQFF
NA,TRBV7-7,TRBJ2-1,NA,TGTGCCAGCAGCCTCGCCAGGGGGGCGTACAATGAGCAGTTCTTC,CASSLARGAYNEQFF
NA,TRBV9,TRBJ2-3,TRBD2,TGTGCCAGCAGCCCCTCCCGGGGCGGGGGGGCGGCAGATACGCAGTATTTT,CASSPSRGGGAADTQYF
NA,TRBV18,TRBJ1-1,TRBD1,TGTGCCAGCTCACGAACCGGGACAGGGGAATCCACTGAAGCTTTCTTT,CASSRTGTGESTEAFF
NA,TRBV11-2,TRBJ2-7,TRBD2,TGTGCCAGCAGCCTGCGGGGGGGCTCCTACGAGCAGTACTTC,CASSLRGGSYEQYF
NA,TRBV6-1,TRBJ1-2,TRBD1,TGTGCCAGCATTACTGACAGGGGAGGCTACACCTTC,CASITDRGGYTF
NA,TRBV29-1,TRBJ1-2,NA,TGCAGCGGGGGTGGGGGGGACTATGGCTACACCTTC,CSGGGGDYGYTF
NA,TRBV7-8,TRBJ2-3,TRBD1,TGTGCCAGCAGCGTGGACAGGCATAGGTTATCAGATACGCAGTATTTT,CASSVDRHRLSDTQYF
few,TRBV4-1,TRBJ2-7,NA,TGCGCCAGCAGCCAAGGGAGGGCCAGTCGGGAGCAGTACTTC,CASSQGRASREQYF
NA,TRBV5-1,TRBJ1-1,NA,TGCGCCAGCCGGGACACTGGACGAGCTTTCTTT,CASRDTGRAFF
once,TRBV2,TRBJ1-5,NA,TGTGCCAGCAGTGAACACTATAGCAATCAGCCCCAGCATTTT,CASSEHYSNQPQHF
NA,TRBV30,TRBJ1-2,NA,TGTGCCTGGAGTGTAACGGGGAACTATGGCTACACCTTC,CAWSVTGNYGYTF
few,TRBV4-1,TRBJ1-3,NA,TGCGCCAGCAGCCAAGGGCAGGGTGGAAACACCATATATTTT,CASSQGQGGNTIYF
once,TRBV27,TRBJ2-2,TRBD1,TGTGCCAGCAAGGACAGGGGGCATGATACCGGGGAGCTGTTTTTT,CASKDRGHDTGELFF
NA,TRBV7-2,TRBJ1-1,NA,TGTGCCAGCAGCAGCTTGGGGGGGACTGAAGCTTTCTTT,CASSSLGGTEAFF
NA,TRBV7-2,TRBJ2-2,TRBD1,TGTGCCAGCAGCTATCACAGGGGAACCGGGGAGCTGTTTTTT,CASSYHRGTGELFF
NA,TRBV6-5,TRBJ1-2,TRBD1,TGTGCCAGCAGCCAGAACAGGGGCTTCTATGGCTACACCTTC,CASSQNRGFYGYTF
NA,TRBV19,TRBJ2-7,TRBD1,TGTGCCAGTAGAGGACCGGGACAGGGGGCCGGCGAGCAGTACTTC,CASRGPGQGAGEQYF
NA,TRBV11-2,TRBJ2-1,NA,TGTGCCAGCAGCGCGGAGTTGTATAATGAGCAGTTCTTC,CASSAELYNEQFF
NA,TRBV7-2,TRBJ2-3,NA,TGTGCCAGCAGCCATAGACAGAGCACAGATACGCAGTATTTT,CASSHRQSTDTQYF
NA,TRBV9,TRBJ1-4,NA,TGTGCCAGCAGCGTCGGTATCGGGGGGAGTGGTGAAAAACTGTTTTTT,CASSVGIGGSGEKLFF
NA,TRBV6-5,TRBJ1-2,TRBD1,TGTGCCAGCAGCAGGGGGCTCTATGGCTACACCTTC,CASSRGLYGYTF
NA,TRBV5-5,TRBJ1-3,TRBD1,TGTGCCAGCAGATACCGGGACAGTGGAAACACCATATATTTT,CASRYRDSGNTIYF
NA,TRBV2,TRBJ1-5,TRBD1,TGTGCCAGCAGAAAACCGGGACAGGCGAATCAGCCCCAGCATTTT,CASRKPGQANQPQHF
NA,TRBV30,TRBJ2-5,TRBD2,TGTGCCTGGAGTGTATTGGGGACTAGCGGGGTCCAAGAGACCCAGTACTTC,CAWSVLGTSGVQETQYF
NA,TRBV5-1,TRBJ2-7,NA,TGCGCCAGCAGCGCAGGGATTTCCTACGAGCAGTACTTC,CASSAGISYEQYF
once,TRBV28,TRBJ1-2,NA,TGTGCCAGCAGACCAACGTTCAGAGGTTGGGTAAACTATGGCTACACCTTC,CASRPTFRGWVNYGYTF
NA,TRBV6-4,TRBJ2-1,TRBD2,TGTGCCAGCAGTGAACGCCGACTAGCGGGGGGGATTAATGAGCAGTTCTTC,CASSERRLAGGINEQFF
NA,TRBV4-3,TRBJ1-6,TRBD1,TGCGCCAGCAGCCAAGACAGGGGGCGTAATTCACCCCTCCACTTT,CASSQDRGRNSPLHF